Following are 23 T cell receptor beta chains from one sample sequenced in a study of T cell clones after liver transplantation. Clones were sequenced by immunoSEQ multiplex PCR, and TCRdb holds only the in-frame ones, with some missing. This repertoire shows about 70,000 clones, 75% to 90% found once; its top ten account for approximately 0.8%. The sequenced sample was CD4+ T cells from blood, obtained 12 months after liver transplant. These receptors originate from a human patient who received a liver transplant. Certain T cells may be donor cells from the graft.

This chain connects TRBV19 to TRBJ1-2, with 9 bases matching TRBD1. Germline CDR1 LNHDA, CDR2 SQIVND (reference sequence). The V segment lost 3 bases and the J segment 4 bases; nucleotides outside the gene matches: 3. The CDR3 loop spans 14 amino acids. The CDR3 bases are TGTGCCAGTAGTATTCGGGACAGGGCCTATGGCTACACCTTC. This translates into CASSIRDRAYGYTF.

The V and J genes are TRBV6-1 and TRBJ2-1; 8 bases align to TRBD2. With 10 bases clipped from V and 1 base from J, the junction kept 9 bases outside the gene matches. CDR3 size: 15 residues. Germline V gene lookup returns CDR1 MNHNS and CDR2 SASEGT. The CDR3: CATAESGSSYNEQFF. CDR3 DNA sequence: TGTGCCACCGCTGAGAGCGGGAGTTCCTACAATGAGCAGTTCTTC.

The CDR3 DNA sequence: TGCGCCAGCAGCTTGGGACTAGCGGGAGGGCCGGATGAGCAGTTCTTC. Its translation: CASSLGLAGGPDEQFF. This chain joins TRBV5-1 and TRBJ2-1; 14 bases are shared with TRBD2. Germline V gives CDR1 SGHRS, CDR2 YFSETQ. V dropped 0 bases and J dropped 8; count of bases not matched to a gene: 4. The CDR3 has 16 residues.

V usage is TRBV7-2 and J usage is TRBJ2-7, with D maybe TRBD1 (5 bases). V lost 3 bases, J lost 0 bases, and 9 bases lay in between. The CDR3 is 14 amino acids. Germline V lookup: CDR1 SGHTA, CDR2 FQGNSA. The CDR3 region is CASSLDTASYEQYF. For the CDR3, the DNA is TGTGCCAGCAGCTTGGACACGGCCTCCTACGAGCAGTACTTC.

This clone was observed a single time. The identical CDR3 is also encoded by other nucleotide sequences in the sample. The chain recombines TRBV6-1 with TRBJ2-1; maybe TRBD1 (6 bases). This CDR3 has 13 amino acids. Germline CDR1 reads MNHNS; CDR2 reads SASEGT. Trimming removed 6 bases from V and 3 bases from J, with 9 bases in between. The CDR3 DNA reads as TGTGCCAGCAGGGAGGACAGCTACAATGAGCAGTTCTTC. This gives the protein CASREDSYNEQFF.

The chain couples TRBV2 to TRBJ2-5; TRBD2 agrees at 8 bases. Germline V CDR1 and CDR2: SNHLY, FYNNEI. The CDR3 runs 14 residues. The junction had 8 bases not matched to a gene; V was cut back by 8 bases and J by 3 bases. The CDR3 DNA reads as TGTGCCAGCGGAGGGATAGCGGGAAAAGAGACCCAGTACTTC. This encodes CASGGIAGKETQYF.

V gene TRBV10-2 combines with J gene TRBJ2-7; 10 nucleotides agree with TRBD1. From germline, CDR1 is WSHSY and CDR2 SAAADI. This CDR3 spans 15 amino acids. The V segment lost 4 bases and the J segment 4 bases; nucleotides outside the gene matches: 7. The CDR3, as DNA: TGCGCCAGCAGTGCTGGACAGGGGGATGTGTACGAGCAGTACTTC. It specifies CASSAGQGDVYEQYF.

The gene calls are TRBV5-1 and TRBJ2-6; 7 nucleotides match TRBD1. Germline CDR1 SGHRS, CDR2 YFSETQ. After removal of 3 bases from V and 2 bases from J, the junction contained 5 bases not matched to a gene. This CDR3 has 16 residues. CDR3 sequence: CASSSTGSTGANVLTF. DNA of the CDR3: TGCGCCAGCAGCTCGACAGGGAGCACTGGGGCCAACGTCCTGACTTTC.

The CDR3 loop reads CASSLGSSPNEQFF. The CDR3, as DNA: TGTGCCAGCAGCTTAGGCTCTAGCCCCAATGAGCAGTTCTTC. The chain has TRBV7-2 and TRBJ2-1; D is possibly TRBD2 (5 bases). V was pared by 1 base and J by 6 bases, with 10 bases between. CDR1 is SGHTA and CDR2 is FQGNSA in the germline V gene. This CDR3 spans 14 amino acids.

The CDR3 loop reads CASSFRDSPLRSYNEQFF. The CDR3 bases are TGTGCCAGCAGCTTCCGGGACTCTCCCTTGCGCTCCTACAATGAGCAGTTCTTC. The chain couples TRBV5-4 to TRBJ2-1; D may be TRBD2 (6 bases). The V end was cut by 2 bases, the J end by 0 bases, with 18 bases between. Germline-derived CDR1 and CDR2 are SGHNT and YYREEE (reference sequence). The CDR3 is 18 residues long.

V is TRBV19 and J is TRBJ2-3; 9 nucleotides line up with TRBD2. The ends lost 7 bases at V and 4 bases at J; junction bases unmatched: 9. Looked up from germline, CDR1 is LNHDA and CDR2 is SQIVND (reference sequence). The CDR3 consists of 15 residues. For the CDR3, the DNA is TGTGCCAGTATGAGGCGGGAGGGCCGTCCAGATACGCAGTATTTT. It yields the protein CASMRREGRPDTQYF.

As for this clone: This may arise from a read error, as a much more abundant clone is one base away. The chain employs TRBV5-8 and TRBJ1-1; the match to TRBD1 covers 8 bases. Trimming cost V 3 bases and J 5 bases; bases outside gene matches: 3. The CDR3 is made up of 13 amino acids. Looked up from germline, CDR1 is SGHTS and CDR2 is YDEGEE. The CDR3 region has the DNA TGTGCCAGCAGCTGGACAGGGAGGACTGAAGCTTTCTTT. This codes for CASSWTGRTEAFF. Using reference TRBV5-8 and TRBJ1-1 for the parts outside the CDR3, the full variable domain is EAGVTQSPTHLIKTRGQQATLRCSPISGHTSVYWYQQALGLGLQFLLWYDEGEERNRGNFPPRFSGRQFPNYSSELNVNALELEDSALYLCASSWTGRTEAFFGQGTRLTVV.

The CDR3 DNA reads TGTGCCAGCTCACCTCTCGCGGGGCTACAAGAGACCCAGTACTTC. Translating it yields CASSPLAGLQETQYF. This chain connects TRBV18 to TRBJ2-5; D is possibly TRBD2 (6 bases). The germline gives CDR1 KGHSH, CDR2 LQKENI. There are 15 residues in the CDR3. V was cut by 3 bases and J by 2 bases, with 13 bases left in between.

This clone showed up many times. The CDR3 sequence: CASSEVPSGNTIYF. Written as DNA, the CDR3 is TGTGCCAGCAGTGAAGTCCCCTCTGGAAACACCATATATTTT. The rearrangement joins TRBV2 to TRBJ1-3; D is undetermined. The CDR3 extends over 14 amino acids. Germline V lookup: CDR1 SNHLY, CDR2 FYNNEI. The V gene lost 1 base and the J gene lost 0 bases, with 4 bases spanning the gap. Looking up the rest from reference TRBV2 and TRBJ1-3 gives the full variable domain: EPEVTQTPSHQVTQMGQEVILRCVPISNHLYFYWYRQILGQKVEFLVSFYNNEISEKSEIFDDQFSVERPDGSNFTLKIRSTKLEDSAMYFCASSEVPSGNTIYFGEGSWLTVV.

The CDR3 bases are TGTGCCAGCAGCCCCAGGGAGGCGGACGCTTTCTTT. Translated, it gives CASSPREADAFF. This chain joins TRBV7-9 and TRBJ1-1, with TRBD1 as a possible D gene (5 bases). This CDR3 contains 12 residues. V gave up 5 bases and J gave up 11 bases, with 15 bases separating them. The germline gives CDR1 SEHNR, CDR2 FQNEAQ (reference sequence).

This chain uses TRBV19 with TRBJ1-1; D is ambiguous. V gave up 4 bases and J gave up 5 bases, with 14 bases separating them. Germline lookup yields CDR1 LNHDA and CDR2 SQIVND (reference sequence). CDR3 length: 14 amino acids. CDR3 amino acids: CASSTNPVWTEAFF. CDR3 in DNA: TGTGCCAGTAGTACCAATCCCGTTTGGACTGAAGCTTTCTTT.

There are a few counts of this clone. The V and J genes are TRBV25-1 and TRBJ2-2; the D is unclear. CDR3 length equals 14 residues. The V end was cut by 2 bases, the J end by 1 base, with 5 bases between. Per the germline V gene, CDR1 is MGHDK and CDR2 is SYGVNS. CDR3 loop: CASSEVLNTGELFF. Written as DNA, the CDR3 is TGTGCCAGCAGTGAAGTTTTGAACACCGGGGAGCTGTTTTTT.

This rearrangement joins TRBV6-5 to TRBJ2-5; no clear D gene. The CDR3 has 12 residues. Per germline, CDR1 MNHEY and CDR2 SVGAGI. Trimming stripped 6 bases from V and 1 base from J, with 6 bases between. The CDR3 region has the DNA TGTGCCAGCAGCCGTCCCCAAGAGACCCAGTACTTC. It translates to CASSRPQETQYF.

As for this clone: Other DNA sequences from this sample encode an identical CDR3 as well. The rearrangement joins TRBV4-3 to TRBJ2-1; the match to TRBD1 covers 9 bases. The CDR3 sequence is 15 residues long. The V gene end was trimmed by 3 bases and the J gene end by 0 bases; junction bases not matched to a gene: 0. Germline CDR1 and CDR2: LGHNA and YSLEER. CDR3 coding DNA: TGCGCCAGCAGCCAGGACAGGGGCTCCTACAATGAGCAGTTCTTC. This codes for CASSQDRGSYNEQFF.

The V gene is TRBV28, the J gene TRBJ1-1; 8 bases map to TRBD1. The J segment lost 4 bases and the V segment lost 2 bases, leaving 6 bases of the junction unmatched. The CDR3 runs 15 residues. Germline V CDR1 and CDR2: MDHEN, SYDVKM. The CDR3 sequence is CASSLTGGPATEAFF. As DNA, the CDR3 is TGTGCCAGCAGTTTAACAGGGGGGCCGGCCACTGAAGCTTTCTTT.

The sample holds a few counts of this clone. The chain is built from TRBV4-2 and TRBJ2-4; D gene uncertain. Germline lookup yields CDR1 LGHNA and CDR2 YNFKEQ. V lost 0 bases, J lost 6 bases, and 9 bases lay in between. The CDR3 spans 14 residues. The CDR3: CASSQEVRRNIQYF. CDR3 bases: TGTGCCAGCAGCCAAGAAGTCAGGCGAAACATTCAGTACTTC.

The J gene is TRBJ2-7, the V gene TRBV5-1, with TRBD2 identical over 8 bases. CDR1 and CDR2 (germline): SGHRS, YFSETQ. The CDR3 spans 15 residues. After removal of 4 bases from V and 5 bases from J, the junction contained 11 bases not matched to a gene. CDR3 in amino acids: CASSLEVAGTDEQYF. The DNA of the CDR3 is TGCGCCAGCAGCCTGGAGGTAGCGGGAACCGACGAGCAGTACTTC.

The V gene is TRBV7-3, the J gene TRBJ2-5, with D possibly TRBD1 on 6 matching bases. This CDR3 is built from 13 residues. Germline loops: CDR1 SGHTA, CDR2 FQGTGA. The V end lost 5 bases, the J end lost 5 bases, and 12 bases lay between the germline ends. CDR3 nucleotides: TGTGCCAGCAGCACCCACAGGGAGGAGACCCAGTACTTC. This encodes CASSTHREETQYF. The full variable domain, rest sourced from reference TRBV7-3 and TRBJ2-5, is GAGVSQTPSNKVTEKGKYVELRCDPISGHTALYWYRQSLGQGPEFLIYFQGTGAADDSGLPNDRFFAVRPEGSVSTLKIQRTERGDSAVYLCASSTHREETQYFGPGTRLLVL.